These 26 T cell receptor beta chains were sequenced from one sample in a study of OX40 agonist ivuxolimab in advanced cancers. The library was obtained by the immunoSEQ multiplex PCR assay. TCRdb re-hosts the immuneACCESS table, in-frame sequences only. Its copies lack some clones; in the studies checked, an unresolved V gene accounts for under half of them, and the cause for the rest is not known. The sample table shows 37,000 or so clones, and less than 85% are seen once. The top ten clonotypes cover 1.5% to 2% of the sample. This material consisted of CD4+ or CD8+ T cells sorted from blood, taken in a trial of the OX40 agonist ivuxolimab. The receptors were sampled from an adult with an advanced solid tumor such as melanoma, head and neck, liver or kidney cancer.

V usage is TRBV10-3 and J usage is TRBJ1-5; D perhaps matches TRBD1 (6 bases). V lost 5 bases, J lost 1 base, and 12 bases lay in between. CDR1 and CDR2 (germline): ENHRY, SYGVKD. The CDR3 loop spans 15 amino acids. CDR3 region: CAISPGGQSNQPQHF. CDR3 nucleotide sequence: TGTGCCATCAGTCCTGGGGGGCAGAGCAATCAGCCCCAGCATTTT.

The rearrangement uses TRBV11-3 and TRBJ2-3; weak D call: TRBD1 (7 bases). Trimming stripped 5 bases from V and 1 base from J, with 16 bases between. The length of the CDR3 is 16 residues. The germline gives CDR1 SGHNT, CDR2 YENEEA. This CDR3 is CASSDQGGLGTDTQYF. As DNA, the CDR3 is TGTGCCAGCAGCGATCAGGGGGGTTTGGGCACAGATACGCAGTATTTT.

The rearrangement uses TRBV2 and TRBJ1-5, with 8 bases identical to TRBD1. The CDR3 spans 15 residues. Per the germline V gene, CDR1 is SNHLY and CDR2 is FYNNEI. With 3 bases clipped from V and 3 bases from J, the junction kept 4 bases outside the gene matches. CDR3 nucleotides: TGTGCCAGCAGTGAGTGGACAGGGCCCAATCAGCCCCAGCATTTT. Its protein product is CASSEWTGPNQPQHF.

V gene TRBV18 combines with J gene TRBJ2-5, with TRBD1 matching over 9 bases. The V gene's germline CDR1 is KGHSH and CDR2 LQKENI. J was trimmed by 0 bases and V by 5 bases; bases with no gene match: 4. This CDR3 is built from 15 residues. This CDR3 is CASSIQGANQETQYF. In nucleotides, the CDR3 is TGTGCCAGCTCAATACAGGGGGCGAACCAAGAGACCCAGTACTTC.

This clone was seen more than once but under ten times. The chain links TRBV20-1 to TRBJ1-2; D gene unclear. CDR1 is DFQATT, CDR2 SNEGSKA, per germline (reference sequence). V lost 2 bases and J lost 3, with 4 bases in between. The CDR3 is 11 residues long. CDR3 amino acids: CSARQDYGYTF. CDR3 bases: TGCAGTGCTAGACAGGACTATGGCTACACCTTC.

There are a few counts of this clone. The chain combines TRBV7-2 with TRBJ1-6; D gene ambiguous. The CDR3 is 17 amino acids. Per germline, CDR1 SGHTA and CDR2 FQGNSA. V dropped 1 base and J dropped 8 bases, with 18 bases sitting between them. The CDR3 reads CASSLVARITGDSPLHF. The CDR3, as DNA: TGTGCCAGCAGCTTAGTGGCCAGGATAACTGGGGATTCACCCCTCCACTTT.

This chain's CDR3 is CASSFSVANDEQFF. CDR3 in DNA: TGTGCCAGCAGCTTCTCGGTTGCCAACGATGAGCAGTTCTTC. V and J are TRBV11-3 and TRBJ2-1; D uncertain. Between the trimmed V and J ends, which lost 3 bases and 8 bases, there was a span of 14 bases. Per the germline V gene, CDR1 is SGHNT and CDR2 is YENEEA. The CDR3 covers 14 residues.

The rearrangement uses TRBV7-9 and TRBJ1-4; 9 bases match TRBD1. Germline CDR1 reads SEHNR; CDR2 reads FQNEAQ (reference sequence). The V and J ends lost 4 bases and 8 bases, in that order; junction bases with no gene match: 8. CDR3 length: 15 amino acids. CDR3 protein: CASSSNRGLGEKLFF. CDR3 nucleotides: TGTGCCAGCAGCTCGAACAGGGGGCTGGGGGAAAAACTGTTTTTT.

As DNA, the CDR3 is TGTGCCAGTAGTATTGGCGGACAGAGCTCCTACGAGCAGTACTTC. It yields the protein CASSIGGQSSYEQYF. The rearrangement links TRBV19 to TRBJ2-7, with a weak D call TRBD1 (6 bases). The CDR3 contains 15 residues. Germline CDR1 reads LNHDA; CDR2 reads SQIVND (reference sequence). V lost 3 bases and J 0 bases, leaving 12 bases between the germline ends. The full variable domain, its missing parts supplied by reference TRBV19 and TRBJ2-7, is DGGITQSPKYLFRKEGQNVTLSCEQNLNHDAMYWYRQDPGQGLRLIYYSQIVNDFQKGDIAEGYSVSREKKESFPLTVTSAQKNPTAFYLCASSIGGQSSYEQYFGPGTRLTVT.

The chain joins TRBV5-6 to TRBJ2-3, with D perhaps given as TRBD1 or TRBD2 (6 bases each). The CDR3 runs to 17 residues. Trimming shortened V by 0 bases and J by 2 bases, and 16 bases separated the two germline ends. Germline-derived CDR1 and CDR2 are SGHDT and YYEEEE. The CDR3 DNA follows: TGTGCCAGCAGCTTGGCCATGGTAAGGGGGGTCACAGATACGCAGTATTTT. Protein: CASSLAMVRGVTDTQYF.

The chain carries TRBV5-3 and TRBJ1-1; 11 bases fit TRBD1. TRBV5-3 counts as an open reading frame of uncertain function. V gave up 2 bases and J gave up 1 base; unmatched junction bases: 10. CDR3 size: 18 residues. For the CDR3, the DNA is TGTGCCAGAAGCTTCCACCGGGACAGGGGGAGAGAGAACACTGAAGCTTTCTTT. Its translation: CARSFHRDRGRENTEAFF.

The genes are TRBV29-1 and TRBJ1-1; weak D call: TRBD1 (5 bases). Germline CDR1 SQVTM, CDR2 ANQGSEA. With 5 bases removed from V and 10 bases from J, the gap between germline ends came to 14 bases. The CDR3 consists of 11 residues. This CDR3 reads CSVLGVIGAFF. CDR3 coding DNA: TGCAGCGTTTTAGGGGTTATTGGAGCTTTCTTT. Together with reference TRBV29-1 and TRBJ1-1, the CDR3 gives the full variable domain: SAVISQKPSRDICQRGTSLTIQCQVDSQVTMMFWYRQQPGQSLTLIATANQGSEATYESGFVIDKFPISRPNLTFSTLTVSNMSPEDSSIYLCSVLGVIGAFFGQGTRLTVV.

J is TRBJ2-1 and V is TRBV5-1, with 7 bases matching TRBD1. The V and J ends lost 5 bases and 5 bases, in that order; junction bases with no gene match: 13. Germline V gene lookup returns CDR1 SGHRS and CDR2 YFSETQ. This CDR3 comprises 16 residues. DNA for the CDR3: TGCGCCAGCAGGGTCGACAGGGTCGAAAGCAACAATGAGCAGTTCTTC. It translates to CASRVDRVESNNEQFF.

The CDR3 DNA follows: TGTGCCAGCAGCTTGAAGGGCGGCTACAATGAGCAGTTCTTC. Protein sequence: CASSLKGGYNEQFF. The chain carries TRBV5-5 and TRBJ2-1; no clear D gene. V was pared by 1 base and J by 3 bases, with 8 bases between. The CDR3 has 14 amino acids. Germline CDR1 and CDR2: SGHKS and YYEKEE (reference sequence).

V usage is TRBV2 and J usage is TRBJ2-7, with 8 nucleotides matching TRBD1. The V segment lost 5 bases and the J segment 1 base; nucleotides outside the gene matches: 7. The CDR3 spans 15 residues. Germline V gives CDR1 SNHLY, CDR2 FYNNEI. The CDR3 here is CASSNDDRGSYEQYF. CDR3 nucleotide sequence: TGTGCCAGCAGTAACGACGACAGGGGTTCCTACGAGCAGTACTTC.

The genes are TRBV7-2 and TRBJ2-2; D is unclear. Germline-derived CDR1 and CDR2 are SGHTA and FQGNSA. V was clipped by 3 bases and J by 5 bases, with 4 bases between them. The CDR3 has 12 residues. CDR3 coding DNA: TGTGCCAGCAGCTTGCGAACCGGGGAGCTGTTTTTT. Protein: CASSLRTGELFF.

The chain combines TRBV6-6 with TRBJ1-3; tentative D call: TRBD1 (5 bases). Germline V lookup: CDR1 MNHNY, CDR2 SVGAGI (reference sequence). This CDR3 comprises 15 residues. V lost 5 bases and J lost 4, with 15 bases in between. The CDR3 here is CASSTWGTGGNTIYF. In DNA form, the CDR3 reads TGTGCCAGCAGTACTTGGGGAACAGGCGGAAACACCATATATTTT.

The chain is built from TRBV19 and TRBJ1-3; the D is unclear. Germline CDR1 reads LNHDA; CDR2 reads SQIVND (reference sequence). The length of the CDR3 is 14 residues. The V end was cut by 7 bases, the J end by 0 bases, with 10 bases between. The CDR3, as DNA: TGTGCCAGTACCTCACAGATCTCTGGAAACACCATATATTTT. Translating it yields CASTSQISGNTIYF.

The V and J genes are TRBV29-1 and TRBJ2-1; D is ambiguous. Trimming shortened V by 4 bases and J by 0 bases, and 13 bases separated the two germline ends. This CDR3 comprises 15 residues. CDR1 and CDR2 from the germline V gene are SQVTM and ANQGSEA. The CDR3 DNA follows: TGCAGCGTTGCCACGTTGCGGAGCTCCTACAATGAGCAGTTCTTC. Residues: CSVATLRSSYNEQFF.

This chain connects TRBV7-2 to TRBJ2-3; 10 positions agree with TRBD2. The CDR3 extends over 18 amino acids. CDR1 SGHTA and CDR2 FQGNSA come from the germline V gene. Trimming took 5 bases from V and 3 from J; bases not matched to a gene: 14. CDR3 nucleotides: TGTGCCAGCAGCCGCTGGGTGGTAGCGGGGGGTATGACAGATACGCAGTATTTT. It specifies CASSRWVVAGGMTDTQYF.

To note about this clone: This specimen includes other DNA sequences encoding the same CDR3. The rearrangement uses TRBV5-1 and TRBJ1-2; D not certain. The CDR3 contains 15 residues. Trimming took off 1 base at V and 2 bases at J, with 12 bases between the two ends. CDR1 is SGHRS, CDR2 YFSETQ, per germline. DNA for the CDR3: TGCGCCAGCAGCTTGAGTGGGAGTAGGAACTATGGCTACACCTTC. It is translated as CASSLSGSRNYGYTF.

CDR3 in amino acids: CASSLDTYESYEQYF. Here the CDR3 DNA reads TGCGCCAGCAGCTTGGACACATATGAGTCCTACGAGCAGTACTTC. This sequence joins TRBV5-1 and TRBJ2-7, with no clear D. The V end lost 0 bases, the J end lost 1 base, and 11 bases lay between the germline ends. The V gene's germline CDR1 is SGHRS and CDR2 YFSETQ. This CDR3 region has 15 residues.

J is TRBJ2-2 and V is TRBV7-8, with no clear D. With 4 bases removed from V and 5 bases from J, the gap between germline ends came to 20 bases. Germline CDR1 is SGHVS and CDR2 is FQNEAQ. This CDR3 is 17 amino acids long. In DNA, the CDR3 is TGTGCCAGCAGCTCAAACCCAACGGTCGTGACGACCGGGGAGCTGTTTTTT. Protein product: CASSSNPTVVTTGELFF.

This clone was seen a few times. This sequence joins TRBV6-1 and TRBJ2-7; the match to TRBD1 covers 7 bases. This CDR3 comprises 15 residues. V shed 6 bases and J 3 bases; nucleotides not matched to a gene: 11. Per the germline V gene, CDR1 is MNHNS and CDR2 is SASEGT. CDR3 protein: CASRQGDSPYYEQYF. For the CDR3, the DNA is TGTGCCAGCAGGCAGGGGGATTCCCCCTACTACGAGCAGTACTTC.

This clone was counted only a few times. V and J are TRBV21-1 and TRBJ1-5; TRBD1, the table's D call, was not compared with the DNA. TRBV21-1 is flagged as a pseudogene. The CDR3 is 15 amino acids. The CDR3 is CASSKGQGNGQPQHF. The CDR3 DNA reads TGTGCCAGCAGCAAGGGACAGGGGAATGGCCAGCCCCAGCATTTT.

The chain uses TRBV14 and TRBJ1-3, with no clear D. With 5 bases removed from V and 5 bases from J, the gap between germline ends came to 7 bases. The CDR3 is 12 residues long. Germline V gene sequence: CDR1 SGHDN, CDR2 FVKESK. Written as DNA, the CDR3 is TGTGCCAGCAGCGAGTCGCGAAACACCATATATTTT. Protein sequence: CASSESRNTIYF.